This T cell receptor beta chain came from a study of cytomegalovirus exposure and HLA in healthy donors. General observations from the study: Subsequent analysis of the 95 to 150 validation repertoires found a tendency for first-cohort TCR clusters to co-occur. Reported results showed that the classifier diagnosed cytomegalovirus status with high specificity and sensitivity.

This table comes from immunoSEQ multiplex PCR, and its TCRdb copy is limited to in-frame clones, with some not included. The sample holds about 76,000 clones; 94% are singletons and the top ten take roughly 0.6%. In this sample, this clone turned up once. The antigen remains undetermined. This sequence originates from a young woman in good health and CMV-seronegative. Sequencing was performed on PBMCs.

Here the CDR3 DNA reads TGTGCCAGCTCACCATCCGAGGGGGCAGACCAGCCCCAGCATTTT. Its translation: CASSPSEGADQPQHF. J is TRBJ1-5 and V is TRBV18, with 7 nucleotides matching TRBD1. There are 15 residues in the CDR3. J was trimmed by 7 bases and V by 2 bases; bases with no gene match: 8. From germline, CDR1 is KGHSH and CDR2 LQKENI. The entire variable domain, with the rest obtained from reference TRBV18 and TRBJ1-5, is as follows: NAGVMQNPRHLVRRRGQEARLRCSPMKGHSHVYWYRQLPEEGLKFMVYLQKENIIDESGMPKERFSAEFPKEGPSILRIQQVVRGDSAAYFCASSPSEGADQPQHFGDGTRLSIL.